This T cell receptor (beta chain) came from a study of blood T cell repertoires in COVID-19. Study summary: Sites in the United States, Italy and Spain provided acute and convalescent COVID-19 samples. T cells, B-cell-depleted T cells, or PBMCs supplied cDNA or gDNA.

Per the original methods: Counts of nucleated cells, estimated from reference gene primer amplification, were obtained. Sequenced by immunoSEQ multiplex PCR; TCRdb stores in-frame clones only, minus some. The DNA gave D and trimming, while V, J and clone size come from that table. The data hold around 100,000 clones, with roughly nine tenths observed a single time. The CDR3 contains 15 residues. V lost 1 base, J lost 3 bases, and 13 bases lay in between. The germline V gene encodes CDR1 LNHNV and CDR2 YYDKDF (reference sequence). The chain joins TRBV15 to TRBJ2-7; TRBD1 is a possible D gene (7 bases). Sequenced input: peripheral blood. This clonotype was sampled from a woman older than 75 in a cohort sampled during active COVID-19. The CDR3 DNA reads as TGTGCCACCAGCAGAGGGGGGCAGGGGGGCTACGAGCAGTACTTC. It is translated as CATSRGGQGGYEQYF.